This T cell receptor beta chain was recovered during a study of blood T cell repertoires in COVID-19 (TCRdb year 2020). Regarding the complete study: The collaborator samples originated in the United States, Italy and Spain and spanned the acute and convalescent phases of COVID-19. The prospective study material was composed of cDNA or gDNA derived from T cells, B-cell-depleted T cells, or PBMCs. Deeply sampled blood TCRbeta repertoires from subjects exposed to, actively infected with, or recovered from COVID-19 were included in the dataset. The repertoires were released in a freely available public database intended as a resource for research on the immune response to SARS-CoV-2. Samples were obtained from the ongoing ImmuneRACE study (first 160 participants) and from some 1,200 subjects provided by 6 global collaborators. A de-identified subject ID, COVID-19 status, age in years and sex were almost always included in the sample metadata. Where HLA class I and class II types were available, the types were taken from metadata supplied by the sample provider, not from assay-based typing. What the authors observed across the whole study: The quantity of clinical and demographic metadata differed by source and by participant and was supplied without curation.

Remarks on this clone: The antigen it binds to is not known. No quality values exist for individual bases; no much larger clone is one base distant.

Whole blood was collected in K2EDTA tubes by collaborating institutions according to the institutions' own protocols. For TCRbeta analysis, collaborators shipped samples as frozen whole blood, isolated PBMCs, or DNA extracted from either of those sample types. TCRbeta CDR3 regions were amplified from genomic DNA using the immunoSEQ Assay, a bias-controlled multiplex PCR. The study's processing was this. The number of nucleated cells in each sample was estimated from the amplification of reference gene primers within the assay. Sequence reads were collapsed and filtered to measure the absolute abundance of every unique TCRbeta CDR3 rearrangement. For each sample, productive Simpson clonality was calculated as the square root of Simpson's diversity index across productive rearrangements. Sourced from immuneACCESS, this table was stored by TCRdb with only in-frame sequences that have V and J called. A share of the clones is absent; for the studies checked, an unresolved V gene accounts for under half, and the remainder has no known explanation. V, J and clone size are taken as reported in that table, and D and trimming were inferred from the DNA itself. For this sample there are approximately 40,000 clones; more than 70% appear just once. The ten largest clones take up 35% to 45% of the sample.

The CDR3 contains 14 residues, cysteine and valine counted. Only the CDR3 region is kept as DNA, spanning 42 bases read in frame from base 1. V is shortened by 4 bases, J by 5 bases, and the region joining them spans 15 bases. This sequence was found in a man aged 55 to 70 with active or convalescent COVID-19. The specimen sequenced was peripheral blood. The rearrangement joined TRBV23-1 to TRBJ2-7, and TRBD1 may be the D gene, going by 6 matching bases. TRBV23-1 is an open reading frame, and its role is uncertain. The nucleotide sequence is TGCGCCAGCAGTCCCTCTCCGGACAGTCACGAGCAGTACGTC. Its protein reads: CASSPSPDSHEQYV.